This T cell receptor beta chain was recorded in a study of cytomegalovirus exposure and HLA in healthy donors (TCRdb year 2017). For the wider study: An earlier analysis of a few hundred of the donors reported under 300 Gb of sequence data and 95 million to 130 million unique TCR beta sequences obtained from around 170 million T cells. All discovery cohort repertoires had been generated on a single sequencing platform. On average, 235,054 unique TCR beta nucleotide sequences were sequenced per donor among roughly 430 genotyped donors of the cohort, with around 19% of those sequences being non-productive. In a later analysis, previously published TCR beta repertoires from 500 to 750 donors were re-analyzed and high-resolution HLA genotyping was added so that TCR occurrence patterns could be studied. The aim of the study was to test whether cataloging public T cell receptors could identify signatures of past pathogen exposure. HLA typing covered class I and class II loci at four-digit resolution. To decide whether each TCR beta V gene segment behaved as functional or pseudogenic, an earlier analysis of some 540 of the donors relied on high-throughput TCR beta sequencing. Genome-wide SNP genotypes for about 55% of the roughly 670 donors were used in a later genetic analysis, which treated that subset as a discovery cohort. Typing coverage varied by locus: roughly 629-630 donors for A, B, C, DRB1 and DQB1; under 550 for DQA1; some 610 for DPA1; under 490 for DPB1. The genetic ancestry cluster associated with self-reported Caucasian donors included 80% to 90% of the roughly 400 genotyped donors. The study used immunosequencing to profile the T cell repertoires of several hundred subjects and linked those repertoires to cytomegalovirus serostatus. To predict cytomegalovirus infection status, the study combined high-throughput TCR immunosequencing, statistical association of individual TCRs with disease status, and machine learning. An early release that covered several hundred HLA-typed donors contained approximately 320 gigabases of sequencing data and about 93 million unique TCR sequences. Because of strong linkage in the cohort, five DR-DQ haplotypes were treated as single units for association and clustering. Along with the approximately 700-subject first cohort, a separate validation cohort of roughly 110 different subjects was used. Alongside the repertoire data, information on donor age, sex, ethnicity and CMV serostatus was compiled. Rather than using new phenotypic data, the later analysis identified candidate immune exposures from TCR beta sequences and from how often those sequences occurred across donors. The research as a whole found: Several of the top co-occurrence clusters appeared to be linked to parvovirus B19, influenza, CMV and Epstein-Barr virus, according to a later analysis. An association between a missense DCLRE1C variant and V-gene and J-gene trimming of TCR beta chains was found in a later genetic analysis and replicated in an independent cohort. Only TCR beta chains were sequenced in this cohort, and the absence of alpha or paired-chain data limited detectable features. In an earlier analysis of a few hundred of the donors, most TCR beta V segments were observed in productive rearrangements about 87% or about 30% of the time, broadly matching IMGT annotations. Correlated functional status among segregating V segments might reflect linkage disequilibrium, but an unknown experimental factor could not be ruled out. In a later analysis, TCR association rates were found to vary across HLA loci, with the most associated TCRs seen for DRB1 alleles and the fewest for HLA-C alleles. In a later analysis, HLA-associated TCR beta chains showed more clonal expansion and lower generation probabilities than non-associated chains that were equally common. The authors suggested that the approach could potentially be generalized to other disease states and immunological phenotypes. According to a later genetic analysis, donors in an Asian-associated ancestry cluster had fewer N-insertions in productive TCRs than the approximately 700-donor mean. In vitro tests confirmed that a few of the cytomegalovirus-associated TCR beta chains recognize cytomegalovirus antigens. A further reported finding was that TCR beta sequences accurately predicted the HLA-A and HLA-B alleles for most subjects in the first cohort. The presence/absence analyses assumed that sequencing depth was roughly uniform across donors, and that assumption may not be true. The only immune exposure information available for the cohort was CMV serostatus. The earlier analysis of about 600 of the donors excluded roughly 16 rarely observed V segments, including chromosome 9 orphons, because counts were too low. Some IMGT-functional V segments, including TRBV6-2 and TRBV6-3, could not be distinguished by the 87-base-pair reads and were therefore excluded. The study gave a list of 150 to 200 TCR beta chains associated with cytomegalovirus. Cytomegalovirus status was reported to be diagnosed by the classifier with high specificity and sensitivity in both the original and validation cohorts. Most TCR sequences were seen in very few donors, while some public TCRs were found in many individuals. When HLA alleles, especially DR and DQ, strongly co-occurred, TCR associations were difficult to assign to individual alleles. In a later analysis, 16,951 TCR beta sequences were associated with specific HLA alleles at a false discovery rate of 0.05. HLA typing was unavailable for some donors at each locus, so association tests used only the typed subset. A group of highly shared sequence variants was considered likely to be a technical artifact of the sequencing pipeline. A later analysis found that most CMV-associated TCR beta chains appeared HLA-restricted, with HLA associations seemingly driven largely by CMV exposure.

Library generation was performed with the immunoSEQ multiplex PCR assay. A mixture of 60 forward primers for TCR Vbeta segments and 13 reverse primers for TCR Jbeta segments was used in the multiplex PCR. The CDR3 region of rearranged TCR beta genes was amplified from genomic DNA by a multiplex PCR assay. The amplified TCR beta libraries were sequenced on the Illumina HiSeq System as 87-base-pair reads. For the original study's pipeline: A later analysis tallied about 77 million unique TCR beta chains across the 610 or so repertoires, and approximately 9.9 million of those chains were shared by two or more donors. Raw reads were error-corrected and collapsed into unique sequences with a nearest-neighbor algorithm that merged closely related sequences to remove PCR and sequencing errors. V, D and J gene segments were assigned by aligning CDR3 sequences to IMGT reference sequences. For a sequence to be retained, a match of at least six nucleotides to both a V gene segment and a J gene segment was required. Rearrangements were called productive when the CDR3 lacked stop codons and stayed in frame with V and J; all others were non-productive. Following IMGT convention, CDR3 was defined as the stretch from the second conserved V-encoded cysteine up to the conserved J-encoded phenylalanine. The earlier analysis of approximately 590 of the donors excluded any sequence lacking an unambiguous match to a single V gene segment. In an earlier analysis of approximately 500 of the donors, a V segment was called functional when productive rearrangements were above 56.7%, and segregating when the standard deviation between donors exceeded 5%. A statistical classification framework was built for diagnosing cytomegalovirus status from the catalog of TCR beta chain sequences. In a later analysis, TCR nucleotide sequences were compared against IMGT/GENE-DB human TR gene sequences so that V and J genes could be assigned. Using the TCRdist pipeline, a later analysis assigned CDR3 sequences along with most-parsimonious VDJ recombination scenarios. A later analysis defined each TCR beta chain by its CDR3 amino acid sequence plus V-gene family, and excluded reads lacking a unique V-gene family. To address suspected cross-contamination and a sequencing artifact, a later analysis removed around 600 highly shared, low-generation-probability nucleotide sequences. In a later analysis, a clonal expansion index for each public chain was calculated from normalized within-repertoire ranks of inferred template counts. In a later analysis, generation probabilities were computed with a VDJ recombination model fitted to out-of-frame rearrangements, and the resulting probabilities were checked against IGoR. A later analysis scored TCR-TCR, TCR-HLA and TCR-CMV co-occurrence with hypergeometric tests, applying a repertoire-size bias correction to TCR pairs. To estimate false discovery rates, a later analysis permuted the HLA or CMV assignments 20 times. A later analysis grouped co-occurring TCRs with DBSCAN, adding TCRdist sequence similarity when clustering within HLA-allele-positive subsets. Repertoires with fewer than 30,000 or more than 120,000 public chains, plus five repertoires with anomalous nucleotide sharing, were excluded from co-occurrence clustering. In TCRdb, the immuneACCESS table is reduced to in-frame sequences with V and J assigned. These tables do not hold every clone; where another copy was compared, an unresolved V gene accounts for under half, and the others remain unexplained. The DNA was the basis for D and trimming; V, J and clone size are from that table. This sample is represented by under 150,000 clones; 83% of them were singletons. Around 1.3% of the sample belongs to the ten largest clones.

Via the germline V gene, CDR1 is WSHSY and CDR2 SAAADI. The CDR3 runs 14 amino acids, cysteine and phenylalanine included. Only the CDR3 part of the read is kept: 42 bases, read in frame from the first base. V and J lose 2 bases and 6 bases, and a span of 11 bases separates them. A word on this clone: What antigen it recognizes has not been identified. Base qualities are not provided; no much larger clone lies one nucleotide away.

The cohort consisted of 600 to 750 healthy bone marrow donors. At the time of sampling, every cohort member was nominally healthy, though immune exposures that went unrecorded were likely present. The donor tested CMV seronegative, placing the donor among the 350 or so seronegative members of the cohort. Every donor gave a peripheral blood sample, and the peripheral blood mononuclear cells from that sample were used for TCR beta sequencing. Genomic DNA extraction from the blood cell samples was performed with the Qiagen DNeasy Blood Extraction Kit. The sequence joins TRBV10-2 to TRBJ1-5, with the D gene too uncertain to name. This receptor was obtained from a girl aged 2-10 years in good health and CMV-seronegative. Material: PBMCs. The base sequence is TGCGCCAGCAGTGAGGAGGGCTGGGGTCAGCCCCAGCATTTT. Its translation is CASSEEGWGQPQHF.